This is a list of T cell receptor beta chains from one sample in a study of cytomegalovirus exposure and HLA in healthy donors. The repertoire was sequenced with immunoSEQ multiplex PCR; TCRdb's copy has only in-frame clones and lacks some. The table lists roughly 200,000 clones, roughly 13% of them singletons. Sequencing was carried out using PBMCs. These TCRs come from a man in his forties or fifties in good health and CMV-seropositive. CDR3s include the opening cysteine and the closing phenylalanine or tryptophan.

V gene,J gene,CDR3 protein
TRBV9,TRBJ1-1,CASSVGGANTEAFF
TRBV9,TRBJ2-2,CASSVGGGLTGELFF
TRBV28,TRBJ1-4,CASTPGSNEKLFF
TRBV25-1,TRBJ1-1,CASSRGIGEAFF
TRBV7-9,TRBJ1-5,CASSRQGAEPQHF
TRBV28,TRBJ1-2,CASSRRQGSPLYGYTF
TRBV6-1,TRBJ2-3,CASSEHSGGDTQYF
TRBV15,TRBJ2-5,CATSRAGTPQETQYF
TRBV5-1,TRBJ2-5,CASSSFISGGRETQYF
TRBV7-2,TRBJ1-2,CASSPLPGGRFNGYTF
TRBV7-3,TRBJ2-3,CASSIGGADTQYF
TRBV7-2,TRBJ2-5,CASSYRGQGPETQYF
TRBV5-4,TRBJ2-3,CASRPTGGAGTDTQYF
TRBV2,TRBJ1-5,CASSVDSQHGPQHF
TRBV6-5,TRBJ1-5,CASGDRGSDQPQHF
TRBV5-8,TRBJ2-7,CASSLTVSASGVDEQYF
TRBV4-1,TRBJ2-2,CASNQRGAGTGELFF
TRBV5-1,TRBJ1-6,CASSHRQGAQGSPLHF
TRBV29-1,TRBJ1-5,CSVGGRAGQPQHF
TRBV27,TRBJ2-7,CASSSSGGSYEQYF
TRBV9,TRBJ1-1,CASSVRVNTEAFF
TRBV2,TRBJ1-6,CASNRGTTSSLHF
TRBV9,TRBJ2-3,CASSVVQVTDTQYF
TRBV5-1,TRBJ2-5,CASSLAPIAGGETQYF
TRBV2,TRBJ2-2,CASSVLAGGTGELFF
TRBV19,TRBJ1-5,CASRPPTGGSSQPQHF
TRBV19,TRBJ1-2,CASTHSGRYGYTF
TRBV27,TRBJ2-7,CASSLRIGRGLGYEQYF
TRBV19,TRBJ2-1,CASSMRQGSYNEQFF
TRBV2,TRBJ2-4,CASTKEGTAGFQYF
TRBV27,TRBJ2-2,CASSFEGPISTGELFF
TRBV27,TRBJ1-2,CASSNAGYGYGYTF
TRBV7-2,TRBJ1-3,CASSPQGGNTIYF
TRBV18,TRBJ1-1,CASSQGQGETEAFF
TRBV5-4,TRBJ2-5,CASSPIDRQQETQYF
TRBV10-2,TRBJ2-2,CASSGGAGAYTGELFF
TRBV27,TRBJ1-1,CASSATGYTEAFF
TRBV7-2,TRBJ1-4,CASSLLPGGANEKLFF
TRBV9,TRBJ2-7,CASSVAELWAQGGEQYF
TRBV7-2,TRBJ1-5,CASSFSNNQPQHF
TRBV4-1,TRBJ1-1,CASSPMGGGSNTEAFF
TRBV5-4,TRBJ1-2,CAAARDRVGGYTF
TRBV11-3,TRBJ1-1,CASSLSGGLAEAFF
TRBV5-5,TRBJ1-1,CASSLVGQGNTEAFF
TRBV5-7,TRBJ2-1,CASTGDRGNEQFF